This entry concerns a single T cell receptor (beta chain). The antigen remains unidentified. The data derive from a study of regulatory T cells in long-lasting Graves disease. On the study more broadly: Graves' patients, newly diagnosed, had taken antithyroid drugs under 3 months.

The study's findings and limits: Only a small sample size was used, which may have cut accuracy.

The time point: newly diagnosed GD, antithyroid drugs for less than 3 months. PBMC RNA was the source of the TCR library. Combining iRepertoire HTBI primers with Arm-PCR of CDR3 regions, the authors built TCR beta libraries. TCRdb re-derived calls from the multiplex PCR reads in MiXCR, one entry per CDR3 protein. Of some 230,000 distinct CDR3 sequences listed, around 16% were seen once; the top ten hold around 20%. The germline CDR1 and CDR2 sequences are SGHNT and YYREEE (reference sequence). V was trimmed by 0 bases and J by 2 bases, leaving 6 bases between them. The CDR3 runs 14 residues. J is TRBJ2-4 and V is TRBV5-4; D may be TRBD1 (6 bases). The sample here was peripheral blood mononuclear cells (PBMCs), taken at new diagnosis, from a patient treated with antithyroid drugs. The receptor was derived from a female donor with Graves disease. The CDR3 DNA reads as TGTGCCAGCAGCTTGGGGGGGCCCAAAAACATTCAGTACTTC. Its protein product is CASSLGGPKNIQYF.